The clone carrying this TCR beta chain appeared a single time. Its antigen remains unidentified. Germline loops: CDR1 KGHDR, CDR2 SFDVKD. Trimming left V 5 bases short and J 3 bases short, with 12 bases between. The CDR3 runs 14 residues. The data were taken from a study of T-cell memory formation after mild COVID-19. Study-wide points: Later expanders leaned CD4+, whereas day 15 to 85 contracting clones were balanced CD4/CD8.

The authors produced TCR alpha and TCR beta cDNA libraries with sample barcodes and UMIs by 5'RACE using constant-segment primers. TCRdb analysed the 5' RACE reads with MiXCR anew, one entry per CDR3 protein. Of about 350,000 distinct CDR3 sequences detected, 25% to 30% appear once; the ten largest clones hold roughly 14%. Sample: PBMCs or a T cell subset sorted from them (not recorded which). The chain has TRBV24-1 and TRBJ2-5; D possibly corresponds to TRBD2 (6 bases). This clonotype was sampled from an adult woman who had mild COVID-19 (a few samples of this study predate the infection). Cell type and time point are not known. CDR3 in DNA: TGTGCCACCAGTGCCGGGACGGGGGAAGAGACCCAGTACTTC. Residues: CATSAGTGEETQYF.